The sample holds a few counts of the clone carrying this T cell receptor (beta chain). The antigen is not known. Trimming shortened V by 4 bases and J by 6 bases, and 7 bases separated the two germline ends. CDR3 length: 13 residues. Per the germline V gene, CDR1 is LNHDA and CDR2 is SQIVND (reference sequence). This entry is derived from a study of radiotherapy plus CTLA-4 blockade in lung cancer. Study-level information: Objective response rate was over 15%; disease control rate, approximately 30%. General study points: TCR clones of tumor origin grew in blood after radiotherapy plus ipilimumab. Early clone dynamics of blood T cells, plus interferon-beta, reportedly predicted response best.

The assay was immunoSEQ multiplex PCR, and TCRdb's table has in-frame clones only and misses some. The sample consists of some 50,000 clones, approximately 76% of them appearing once. The sequence was collected from a human donor with non-small cell lung cancer who had stable disease on radiotherapy plus ipilimumab. This specimen consisted of peripheral blood, obtained from a patient treated with radiotherapy plus ipilimumab. The chain combines TRBV19 with TRBJ1-6; D is undetermined. The CDR3 DNA follows: TGTGCCAGTAGTACCGCGGTTAATTCACCCCTCCACTTT. Its protein product is CASSTAVNSPLHF.